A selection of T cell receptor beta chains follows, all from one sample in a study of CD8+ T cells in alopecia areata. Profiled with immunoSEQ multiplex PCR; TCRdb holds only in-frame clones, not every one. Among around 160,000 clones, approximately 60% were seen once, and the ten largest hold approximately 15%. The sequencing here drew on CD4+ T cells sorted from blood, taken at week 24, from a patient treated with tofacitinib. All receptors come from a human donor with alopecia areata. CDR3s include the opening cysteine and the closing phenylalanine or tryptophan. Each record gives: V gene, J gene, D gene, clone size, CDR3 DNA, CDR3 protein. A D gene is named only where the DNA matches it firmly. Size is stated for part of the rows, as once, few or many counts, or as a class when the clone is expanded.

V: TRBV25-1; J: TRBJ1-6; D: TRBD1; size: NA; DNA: TGTGCCAGCAGACCAGGGACAGTCTCTTCACCCCTCCACTTT; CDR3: CASRPGTVSSPLHF
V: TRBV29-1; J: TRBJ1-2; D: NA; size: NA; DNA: TGCAGCGTTGATGTAAGCAACTATGGCTACACCTTC; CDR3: CSVDVSNYGYTF
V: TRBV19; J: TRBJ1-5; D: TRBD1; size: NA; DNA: TGTGCCAGTAGTATCTCGGGGGGACAGCACAATCAGCCCCAGCATTTT; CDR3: CASSISGGQHNQPQHF
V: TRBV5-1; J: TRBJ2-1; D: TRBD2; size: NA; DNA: TGCGCCAGCAGCCAGGGGACTAGCGGGGTGAGTGAGCAGTTCTTC; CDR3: CASSQGTSGVSEQFF
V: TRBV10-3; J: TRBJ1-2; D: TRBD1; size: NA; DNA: TGTGCCATCAGTGCGGCGAGGGACAGGGACCGCTACACCTTC; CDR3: CAISAARDRDRYTF
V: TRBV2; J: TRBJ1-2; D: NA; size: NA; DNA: TGTGCCAGCACCTACCTTGAGGGCAACTATGGCTACACCTTC; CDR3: CASTYLEGNYGYTF
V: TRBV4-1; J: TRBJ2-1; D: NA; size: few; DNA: TGCGCCAGCAGGGATTACAATGAGCAGTTCTTC; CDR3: CASRDYNEQFF
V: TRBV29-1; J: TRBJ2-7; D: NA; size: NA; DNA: TGCAGCGTGCGACGGGACACCCTTGAGCAGTACTTC; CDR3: CSVRRDTLEQYF
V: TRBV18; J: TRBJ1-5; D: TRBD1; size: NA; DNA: TGTGCCAGCTCACCGACAGGGGACAATAGCAATCAGCCCCAGCATTTT; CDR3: CASSPTGDNSNQPQHF
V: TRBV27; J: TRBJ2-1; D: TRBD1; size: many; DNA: TGTGCCAGCAGTGACAGCGGACAGGGGGACAGGGATGAGCAGTTCTTC; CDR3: CASSDSGQGDRDEQFF
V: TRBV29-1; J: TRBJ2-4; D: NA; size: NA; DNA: TGCAGCGTTGTCGCAGGGGCCCCGAAAAACATTCAGTACTTC; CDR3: CSVVAGAPKNIQYF
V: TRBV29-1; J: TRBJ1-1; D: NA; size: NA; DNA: TGCAGCGTGGAGGCCAGGGCTTCGGTCACTGAAGCTTTCTTT; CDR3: CSVEARASVTEAFF
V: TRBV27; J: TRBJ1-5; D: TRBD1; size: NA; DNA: TGTGCCAGCAGGACAGGGGTTCAGCCCCAGCATTTT; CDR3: CASRTGVQPQHF
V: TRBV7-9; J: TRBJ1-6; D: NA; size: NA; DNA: TGTGCCAGCAGCTTAAACTCCGGGCGAGGTTCACCCCTCCACTTT; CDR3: CASSLNSGRGSPLHF
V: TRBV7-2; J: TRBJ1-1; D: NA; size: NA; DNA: TGTGCCAGCAGCTTAGCGTTGGTACAGCCTGAAGCTTTCTTT; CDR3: CASSLALVQPEAFF
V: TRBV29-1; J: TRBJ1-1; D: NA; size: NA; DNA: TGCAGCGTTCCGGGGACCTCCGAGGCTTTCTTT; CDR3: CSVPGTSEAFF
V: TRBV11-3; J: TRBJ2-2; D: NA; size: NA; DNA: TGTGCCACCGAAAGGACCACCCGGGTGACCGGGGAGCTGTTTTTT; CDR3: CATERTTRVTGELFF
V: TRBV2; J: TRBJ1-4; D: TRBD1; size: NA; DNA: TGTGCCAGCAGTGCATTGCGACAGGGGGGAAATGAAAAACTGTTTTTT; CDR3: CASSALRQGGNEKLFF
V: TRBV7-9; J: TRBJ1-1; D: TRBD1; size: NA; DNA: TGTGCCAGCCGACAGGGGACTGAAGCTTTCTTT; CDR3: CASRQGTEAFF
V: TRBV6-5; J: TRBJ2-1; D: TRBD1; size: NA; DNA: TGTGCCAGCAGTTTTGGACGGGACAGGGGGAACAATGAGCAGTTCTTC; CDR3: CASSFGRDRGNNEQFF
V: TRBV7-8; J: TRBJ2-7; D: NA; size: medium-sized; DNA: TGTGCCAGCAGCCACGGGACCGTCACCTACGAGCAGTACTTC; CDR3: CASSHGTVTYEQYF
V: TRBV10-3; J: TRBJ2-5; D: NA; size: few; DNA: TGTGCCATCAGTGGTCGGCTGCAGCAGGAGACCCAGTACTTC; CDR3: CAISGRLQQETQYF
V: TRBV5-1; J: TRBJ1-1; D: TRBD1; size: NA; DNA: TGCGCCAGCAGCTCGATCCTCCCGACCGGGACAGGGGTTGACACTGAAGCTTTCTTT; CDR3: CASSSILPTGTGVDTEAFF
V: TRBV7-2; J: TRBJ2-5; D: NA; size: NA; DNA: TGTGCCAGCAGCTTAGTGCCACCCCTGGAGACCCAGTACTTC; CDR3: CASSLVPPLETQYF
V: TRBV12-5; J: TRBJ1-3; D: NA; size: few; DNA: TGTGCTAGTGGTTCCTTCTCGGCTGGAAACACCATATATTTT; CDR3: CASGSFSAGNTIYF
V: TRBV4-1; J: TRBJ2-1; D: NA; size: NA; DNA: TGCGCCAGCAGCCAAGCGGCAGGTCTTTCCTACAATGAGCAGTTCTTC; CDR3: CASSQAAGLSYNEQFF
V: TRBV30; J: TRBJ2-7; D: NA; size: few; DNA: TGTGCCTGGGCCAGGCTGGACGAGCAGTACTTC; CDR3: CAWARLDEQYF
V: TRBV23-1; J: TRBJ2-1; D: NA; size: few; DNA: TGCGCCAGCAGTCCAACCGGGACCTCCTCCTACAATGAGCAGTTCTTC; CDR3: CASSPTGTSSYNEQFF
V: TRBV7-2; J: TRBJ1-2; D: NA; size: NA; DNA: TGTGCCAGCGCCCGAAGCGAGTTCTATGGCTACACCTTC; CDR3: CASARSEFYGYTF
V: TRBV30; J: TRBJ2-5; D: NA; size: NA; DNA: TGTGCCTGGGGGAGTTGGGAGACCCAGTACTTC; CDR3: CAWGSWETQYF
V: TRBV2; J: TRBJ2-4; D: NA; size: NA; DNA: TGTGCCAGCAGTGAAAGGTTCTGGGAAGAAGCCAAAAACATTCAGTACTTC; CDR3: CASSERFWEEAKNIQYF
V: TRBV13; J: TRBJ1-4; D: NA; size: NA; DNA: TGTGCCAGCAGCGACCGACGGTCTAATGAAAAACTGTTTTTT; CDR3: CASSDRRSNEKLFF
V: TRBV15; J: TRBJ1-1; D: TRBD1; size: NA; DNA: TGTGCCACCAGCAGGGACAGGGCCGACACTGAAGCTTTCTTT; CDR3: CATSRDRADTEAFF
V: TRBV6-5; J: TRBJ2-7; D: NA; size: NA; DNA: TGTGCCAGCAGTGCTGGCGCCCCTTACGAGCAGTACTTC; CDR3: CASSAGAPYEQYF
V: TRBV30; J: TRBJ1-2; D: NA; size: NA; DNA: TGTGCCTGGAGTGTTCAGACAGGTGGCTACACCTTC; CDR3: CAWSVQTGGYTF
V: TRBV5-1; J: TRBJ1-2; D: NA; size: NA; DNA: TGCGCCAGCAGCGCGGACGGGAATAACTATGGCTACACCTTC; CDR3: CASSADGNNYGYTF
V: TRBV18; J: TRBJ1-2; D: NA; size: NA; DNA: TGTGCCAGCTCACCAAGCACGGGACGGAATAACTATGGCTACACCTTC; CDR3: CASSPSTGRNNYGYTF
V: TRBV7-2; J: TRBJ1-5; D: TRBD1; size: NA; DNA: TGTGCCAGCAGCTTAGACAGGGGGCAGCCCCAGCATTTT; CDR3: CASSLDRGQPQHF
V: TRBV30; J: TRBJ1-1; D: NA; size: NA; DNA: TGTGCCTGGAGTTCCTCAGGGGCGAACACTGAAGCTTTCTTT; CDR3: CAWSSSGANTEAFF
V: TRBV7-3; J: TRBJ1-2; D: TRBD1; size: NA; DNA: TGTGCCAGCAGCCCTAACAGGGGTGACTATGGCTACACCTTC; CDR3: CASSPNRGDYGYTF
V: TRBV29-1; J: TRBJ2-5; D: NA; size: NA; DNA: TGCAGCGTACGCACCCCTTTCTCCCAAGAGACCCAGTACTTC; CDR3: CSVRTPFSQETQYF
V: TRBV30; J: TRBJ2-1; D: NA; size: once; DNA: TGTGCCTGGACCCGACCCGGCCCTGCTCTCAATGAGCAGTTCTTC; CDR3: CAWTRPGPALNEQFF
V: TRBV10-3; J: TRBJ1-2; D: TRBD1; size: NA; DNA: TGTGCCATCAGTCGGGACAGGGAGGGCTACACCTTC; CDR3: CAISRDREGYTF
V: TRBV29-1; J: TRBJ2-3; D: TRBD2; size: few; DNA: TGCAGCGGTAACCAGCGGGGAAATACAGATACGCAGTATTTT; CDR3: CSGNQRGNTDTQYF
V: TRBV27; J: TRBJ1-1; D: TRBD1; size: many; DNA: TGTGCCAGCAGTACCCTTCGGACAGGAATGAACACTGAAGCTTTCTTT; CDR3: CASSTLRTGMNTEAFF
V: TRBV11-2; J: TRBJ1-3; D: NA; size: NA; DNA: TGTGCCAGCAGCTCCCTCAGAGGCTCTGGAAACACCATATATTTT; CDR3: CASSSLRGSGNTIYF
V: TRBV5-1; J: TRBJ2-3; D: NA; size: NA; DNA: TGCGCCAGCAGCTTAGGGGTGAGCACAGATACGCAGTATTTT; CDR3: CASSLGVSTDTQYF
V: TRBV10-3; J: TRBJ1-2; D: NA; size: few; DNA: TGTGCCATCAGTGTCACAAACTATGGCTACACCTTC; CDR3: CAISVTNYGYTF
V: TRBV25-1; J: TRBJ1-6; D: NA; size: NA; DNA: TGTGCCAGCAGTGAATCTGGACGGGGTAATTCACCCCTCCACTTT; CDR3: CASSESGRGNSPLHF
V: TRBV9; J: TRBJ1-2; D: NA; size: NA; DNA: TGTGCCAGCACCAGACAAGAAGGGTATGGCTACACCTTC; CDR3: CASTRQEGYGYTF
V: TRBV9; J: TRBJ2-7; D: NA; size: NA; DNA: TGTGCCAGCAGCCCCCATGAGGGTCAGGAGCAGTACTTC; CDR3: CASSPHEGQEQYF
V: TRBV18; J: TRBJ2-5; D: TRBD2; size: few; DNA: TGTGCCAGCTCACGACTAGCGGGGAACCAAGAGACCCAGTACTTC; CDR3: CASSRLAGNQETQYF
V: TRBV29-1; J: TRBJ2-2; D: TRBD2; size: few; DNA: TGCAGCGCTAAGACTAGCTTGAACACCGGGGAGCTGTTTTTT; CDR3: CSAKTSLNTGELFF
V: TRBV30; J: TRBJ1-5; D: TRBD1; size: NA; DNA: TGTGCCTGGAGTGAGGGACAGGCCAAAAATCAGCCCCAGCATTTT; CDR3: CAWSEGQAKNQPQHF
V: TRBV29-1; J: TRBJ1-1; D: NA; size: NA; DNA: TGCAGCGTTGCCCCGGGGGGCACTGAAGCTTTCTTT; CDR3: CSVAPGGTEAFF
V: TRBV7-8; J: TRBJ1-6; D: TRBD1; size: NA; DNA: TGTGCCAGCAGCCATACAGGGGAAAATTCACCCCTCCACTTT; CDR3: CASSHTGENSPLHF
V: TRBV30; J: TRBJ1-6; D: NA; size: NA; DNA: TGTGCCTGGAGTGTTATGGGAAAGGGATATAATTCACCCCTCCACTTT; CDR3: CAWSVMGKGYNSPLHF
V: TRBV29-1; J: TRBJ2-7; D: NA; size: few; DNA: TGCAGCGTTGCGGGGGTGGGGACCTACGCCTACGAGCAGTACTTC; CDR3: CSVAGVGTYAYEQYF